One sample yielded the 10 T cell receptor beta chains listed below, sequenced in a study of blood T cell repertoires in COVID-19. The table came from immunoSEQ multiplex PCR; TCRdb's copy has only in-frame clones and leaves some out. Of about 150,000 clones detected, 80% to 85% appear once; the ten largest clones hold more than 4.5%. The sequencing input was PBMCs or T cells enriched from blood (not recorded which). The receptors shown here come from a man in his 70s who had been exposed to COVID-19.

The chain carries TRBV11-2 and TRBJ2-7; TRBD1 might be the D (5 bases). The germline V gene encodes CDR1 SGHAT and CDR2 FQNNGV. V lost 5 bases, J lost 2 bases, and 7 bases lay in between. The CDR3 is made up of 12 amino acids. CDR3 residues: CASSAQAYEQYF. CDR3 nucleotides: TGTGCCAGCAGCGCACAGGCCTACGAGCAGTACTTC.

V and J are TRBV28 and TRBJ1-4; 10 positions match TRBD1. The germline CDR1 and CDR2 sequences are MDHEN and SYDVKM. V shed 4 bases, J shed 5 bases, and the junction held 4 bases outside the gene matches. The CDR3 runs 15 residues. DNA for the CDR3: TGTGCCAGCAGTTCCCCGACAGGGGGCAATGAAAAACTGTTTTTT. Translating it yields CASSSPTGGNEKLFF.

V is TRBV30 and J is TRBJ1-5; D remains ambiguous. This CDR3 is built from 13 residues. Trimming removed 0 bases at V and 2 bases at J, with 5 bases between. The germline CDR1 and CDR2 sequences are GTSNPN and SVGIG (reference sequence). The CDR3 DNA is TGTGCCTGGAGTGTACGAGGCAATCAGCCCCAGCATTTT. It codes for CAWSVRGNQPQHF.

This clone appeared a few times. This chain uses TRBV19 with TRBJ2-7; unclear D gene. Between the trimmed V and J ends, which lost 4 bases and 1 base, there was a span of 11 bases. Germline V gene data show CDR1 as LNHDA and CDR2 as SQIVND (reference sequence). The CDR3 spans 14 residues. The CDR3 DNA reads TGTGCCAGTAGTAGTTCAGGCCTGTCCTACGAGCAGTACTTC. It is translated as CASSSSGLSYEQYF.

This rearrangement joins TRBV5-1 to TRBJ2-7; tentative D call: TRBD2 (6 bases). Per germline, CDR1 SGHRS and CDR2 YFSETQ. Between the trimmed V and J ends, which lost 0 bases and 3 bases, there was a span of 13 bases. This CDR3 has 15 residues. The CDR3 spells CASSLAREMGYEQYF. CDR3 nucleotides: TGCGCCAGCAGCTTGGCTCGGGAGATGGGCTACGAGCAGTACTTC.

The CDR3 loop reads CASSPGATEAFF. The CDR3 region has the DNA TGTGCCAGCAGCCCAGGGGCCACTGAAGCTTTCTTT. This chain links TRBV5-6 with TRBJ1-1; a weak D match, TRBD1 (6 bases). V was trimmed by 4 bases and J by 4 bases, leaving 8 bases between them. CDR3 size: 12 residues. Germline loops: CDR1 SGHDT, CDR2 YYEEEE.

In this sample, this clone turned up a few times. The CDR3 DNA reads as TGCGCCAGCAGCCCCTGGACTAGCGGGAACCACAATGAGCAGTTCTTC. Encoded protein: CASSPWTSGNHNEQFF. The rearrangement links TRBV5-1 to TRBJ2-1, with 12 nucleotides matching TRBD2. Germline V gene sequence: CDR1 SGHRS, CDR2 YFSETQ. V dropped 4 bases and J dropped 5; count of bases not matched to a gene: 7. The CDR3 is made up of 16 amino acids.

The J gene is TRBJ2-5, the V gene TRBV25-1, with TRBD1 as a possible D gene (6 bases). The CDR3 is 14 amino acids. Trimming took off 4 bases at V and 2 bases at J, with 11 bases between the two ends. CDR1 and CDR2 from the germline V gene are MGHDK and SYGVNS. The CDR3 nucleotides read TGTGCCAGCAGTGTTGGGGGCCCTCAAGAGACCCAGTACTTC. Its protein product is CASSVGGPQETQYF.

This clone was recorded once. V usage is TRBV19 and J usage is TRBJ1-6; 7 nucleotides line up with TRBD1. Germline CDR1 reads LNHDA; CDR2 reads SQIVND (reference sequence). V dropped 1 base and J dropped 5; count of bases not matched to a gene: 2. The CDR3 totals 15 residues. CDR3 nucleotide sequence: TGTGCCAGTAGTATAGGGGACAGTAATAATTCACCCCTCCACTTT. It is translated as CASSIGDSNNSPLHF.

The chain carries TRBV25-1 and TRBJ1-2, with D unclear. The CDR3 has 16 amino acids. Deletions cut 1 base from V and 1 base from J, with 13 bases between. The germline gives CDR1 MGHDK, CDR2 SYGVNS. The CDR3 is CASSESLLEDNYGYTF. CDR3 DNA: TGTGCCAGCAGTGAATCTTTGTTGGAGGATAACTATGGCTACACCTTC.